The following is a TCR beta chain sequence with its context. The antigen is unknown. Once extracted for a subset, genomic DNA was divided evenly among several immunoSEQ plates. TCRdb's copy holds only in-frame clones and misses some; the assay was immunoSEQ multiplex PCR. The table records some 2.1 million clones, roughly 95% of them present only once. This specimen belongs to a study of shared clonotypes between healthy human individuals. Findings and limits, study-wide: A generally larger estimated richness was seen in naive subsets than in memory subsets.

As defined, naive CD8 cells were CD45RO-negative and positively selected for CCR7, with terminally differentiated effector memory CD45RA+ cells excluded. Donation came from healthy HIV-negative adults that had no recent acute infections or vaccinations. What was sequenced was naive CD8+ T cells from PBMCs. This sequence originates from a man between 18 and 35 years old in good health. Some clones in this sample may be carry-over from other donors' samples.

The CDR3 reads CASSERRTGRTEAFF. The CDR3 coding sequence is TGCGCCAGCAGCGAAAGGAGGACTGGACGCACTGAAGCTTTCTTT. V usage is TRBV4-1 and J usage is TRBJ1-1; D call uncertain. Trimming stripped 5 bases from V and 4 bases from J, with 17 bases between. The CDR3 length is 15 residues. Germline values: CDR1 MGHRA, CDR2 YSYEKL.